This TCR beta chain emerged from a study of spatial heterogeneity in lung cancer. General observations from the study: Tumor mutation count correlated with how many alpha and beta TCRs expanded intratumorally.

This clonotype has just a few counts. Its cognate antigen is unknown. TCRdb redid the calling of the 5' RACE reads with MiXCR, one entry per CDR3 protein. The sample includes about 100,000 distinct CDR3 sequences, 4.4% of them seen just once. Time point denoted: sample taken at primary tumor resection. This CDR3 contains 17 residues. Germline V CDR1 and CDR2: SGHDT, YYEEEE. Trimming shortened V by 0 bases and J by 4 bases, and 18 bases separated the two germline ends. This TCR was recovered from a male donor with early-stage non-small cell lung cancer. The specimen was lung tumor tissue, collected at surgery. V is TRBV5-6 and J is TRBJ2-3; TRBD2 is a possible D gene (6 bases). CDR3 in amino acids: CASSLVFGTEPADTQYF. The CDR3 bases are TGTGCCAGCAGCTTGGTGTTCGGGACTGAACCAGCAGATACGCAGTATTTT.